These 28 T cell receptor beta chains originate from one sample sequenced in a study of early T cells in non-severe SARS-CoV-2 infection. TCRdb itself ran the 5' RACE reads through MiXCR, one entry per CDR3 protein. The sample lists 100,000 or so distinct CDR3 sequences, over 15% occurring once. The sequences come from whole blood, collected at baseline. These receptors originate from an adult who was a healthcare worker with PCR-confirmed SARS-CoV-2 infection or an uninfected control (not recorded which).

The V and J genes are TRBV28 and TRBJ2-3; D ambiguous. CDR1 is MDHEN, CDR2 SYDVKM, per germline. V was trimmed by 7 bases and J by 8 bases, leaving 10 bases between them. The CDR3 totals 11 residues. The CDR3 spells CASTTTATQYF. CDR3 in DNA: TGTGCCAGCACGACAACTGCTACGCAGTATTTT. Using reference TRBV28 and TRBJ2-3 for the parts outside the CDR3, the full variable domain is DVKVTQSSRYLVKRTGEKVFLECVQDMDHENMFWYRQDPGLGLRLIYFSYDVKMKEKGDIPEGYSVSREKKERFSLILESASTNQTSMYLCASTTTATQYFGPGTRLTVL.

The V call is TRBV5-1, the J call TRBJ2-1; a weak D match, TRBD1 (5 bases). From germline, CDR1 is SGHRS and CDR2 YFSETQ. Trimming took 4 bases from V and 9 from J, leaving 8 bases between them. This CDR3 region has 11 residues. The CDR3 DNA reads TGCGCCAGCAGCCTGCAGGGTGAGCAGTTCTTC. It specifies CASSLQGEQFF. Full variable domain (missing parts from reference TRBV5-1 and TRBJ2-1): KAGVTQTPRYLIKTRGQQVTLSCSPISGHRSVSWYQQTPGQGLQFLFEYFSETQRNKGNFPGRFSGRQFSNSRSEMNVSTLELGDSALYLCASSLQGEQFFGPGTRLTVL.

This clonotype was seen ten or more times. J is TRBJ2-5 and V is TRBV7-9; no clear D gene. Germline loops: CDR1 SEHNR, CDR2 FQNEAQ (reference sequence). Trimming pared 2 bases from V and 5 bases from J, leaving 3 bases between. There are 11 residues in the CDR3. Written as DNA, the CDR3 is TGTGCCAGCAGCTTAACGGAGACCCAGTACTTC. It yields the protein CASSLTETQYF.

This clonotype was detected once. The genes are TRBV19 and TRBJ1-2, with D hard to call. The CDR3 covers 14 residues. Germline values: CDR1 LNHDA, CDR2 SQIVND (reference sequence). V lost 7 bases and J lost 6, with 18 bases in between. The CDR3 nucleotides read TGTGCCAGTACAACGTTCGGGCAGATGGATGGCTACACCTTC. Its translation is CASTTFGQMDGYTF. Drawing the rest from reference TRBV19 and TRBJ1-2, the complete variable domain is DGGITQSPKYLFRKEGQNVTLSCEQNLNHDAMYWYRQDPGQGLRLIYYSQIVNDFQKGDIAEGYSVSREKKESFPLTVTSAQKNPTAFYLCASTTFGQMDGYTFGSGTRLTVV.

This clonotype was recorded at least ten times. CDR3: CASSARDSNNEQFF. DNA of the CDR3: TGTGCCAGCAGCGCCCGGGACTCAAACAATGAGCAGTTCTTC. This rearrangement joins TRBV3-1 to TRBJ2-1; D may be TRBD2 (6 bases). V lost 5 bases and J lost 5, with 13 bases in between. The germline CDR1 and CDR2 sequences are LGHDT and YNNKEL (reference sequence). The CDR3 has 14 residues.

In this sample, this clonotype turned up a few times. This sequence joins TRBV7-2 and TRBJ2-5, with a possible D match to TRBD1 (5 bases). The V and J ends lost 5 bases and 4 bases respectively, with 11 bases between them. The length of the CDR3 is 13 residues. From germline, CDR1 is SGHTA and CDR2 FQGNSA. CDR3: CASSPRDRETQYF. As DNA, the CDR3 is TGTGCCAGCAGCCCCAGGGATCGAGAGACCCAGTACTTC.

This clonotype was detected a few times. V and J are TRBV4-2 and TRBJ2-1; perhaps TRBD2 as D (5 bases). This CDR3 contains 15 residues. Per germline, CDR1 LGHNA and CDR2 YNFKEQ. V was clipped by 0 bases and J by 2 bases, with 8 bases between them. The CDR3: CASSQEVGAYNEQFF. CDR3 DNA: TGTGCCAGCAGCCAAGAAGTCGGGGCCTACAATGAGCAGTTCTTC.

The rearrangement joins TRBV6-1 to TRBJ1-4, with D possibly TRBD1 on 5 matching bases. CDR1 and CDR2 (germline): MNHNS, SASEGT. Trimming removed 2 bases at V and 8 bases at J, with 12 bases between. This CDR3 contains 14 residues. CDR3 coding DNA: TGTGCCAGCAGTGAATCAGGGAATCGCGAAAAACTGTTTTTT. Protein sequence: CASSESGNREKLFF.

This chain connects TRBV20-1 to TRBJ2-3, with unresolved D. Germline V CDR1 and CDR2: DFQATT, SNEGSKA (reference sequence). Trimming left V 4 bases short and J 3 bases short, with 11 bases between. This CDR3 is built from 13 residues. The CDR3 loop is CSATSQKTDTQYF. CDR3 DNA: TGCAGTGCTACGTCCCAGAAGACAGATACGCAGTATTTT.

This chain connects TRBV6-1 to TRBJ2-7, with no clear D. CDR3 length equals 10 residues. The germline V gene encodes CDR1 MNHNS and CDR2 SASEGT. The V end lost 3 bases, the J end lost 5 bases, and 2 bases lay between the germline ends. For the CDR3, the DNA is TGTGCCAGCAGTGACAACGAGCAGTACTTC. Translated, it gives CASSDNEQYF.

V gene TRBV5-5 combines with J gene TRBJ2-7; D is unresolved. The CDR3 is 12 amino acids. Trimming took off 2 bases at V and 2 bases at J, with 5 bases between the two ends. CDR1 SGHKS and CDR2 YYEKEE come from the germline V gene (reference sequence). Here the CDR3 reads CASSLTTYEQYF. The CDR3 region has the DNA TGTGCCAGCAGCTTAACTACCTACGAGCAGTACTTC.

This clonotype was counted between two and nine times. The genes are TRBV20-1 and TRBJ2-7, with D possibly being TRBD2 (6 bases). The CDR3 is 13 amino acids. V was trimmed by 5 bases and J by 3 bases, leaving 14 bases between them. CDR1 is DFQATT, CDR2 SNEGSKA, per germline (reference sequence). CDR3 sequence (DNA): TGCAGTGCTTGGGCCGGGAGTTTCTACGAGCAGTACTTC. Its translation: CSAWAGSFYEQYF.

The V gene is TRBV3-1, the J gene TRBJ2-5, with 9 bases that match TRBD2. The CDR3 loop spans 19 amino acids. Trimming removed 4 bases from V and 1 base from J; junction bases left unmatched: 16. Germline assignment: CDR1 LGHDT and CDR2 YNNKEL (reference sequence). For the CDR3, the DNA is TGTGCCAGCAGCCCCTTATCGCTAGCGGGATTCAGGCCCCAAGAGACCCAGTACTTC. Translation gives CASSPLSLAGFRPQETQYF.

The CDR3 DNA sequence: TGTGCCAGCAGTTCTTTAGCGGGAGAGTCAGATACGCAGTATTTT. It yields the protein CASSSLAGESDTQYF. The chain links TRBV6-1 to TRBJ2-3; 9 bases agree with TRBD2. The J segment lost 4 bases and the V segment lost 5 bases, leaving 7 bases of the junction unmatched. Germline CDR1 reads MNHNS; CDR2 reads SASEGT. The CDR3 has 15 amino acids.

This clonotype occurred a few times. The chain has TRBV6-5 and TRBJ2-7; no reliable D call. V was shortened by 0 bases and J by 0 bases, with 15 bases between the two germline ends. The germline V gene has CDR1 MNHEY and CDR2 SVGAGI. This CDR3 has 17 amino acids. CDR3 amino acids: CASSYSSAGSDSYEQYF. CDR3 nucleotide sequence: TGTGCCAGCAGTTACTCATCGGCAGGTTCTGACTCCTACGAGCAGTACTTC.

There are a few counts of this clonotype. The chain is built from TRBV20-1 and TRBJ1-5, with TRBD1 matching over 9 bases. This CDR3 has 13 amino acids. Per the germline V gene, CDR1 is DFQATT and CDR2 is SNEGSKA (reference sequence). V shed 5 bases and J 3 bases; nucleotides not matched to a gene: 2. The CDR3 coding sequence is TGCAGTGCTTGGACAGGGGTCAATCAGCCCCAGCATTTT. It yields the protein CSAWTGVNQPQHF.

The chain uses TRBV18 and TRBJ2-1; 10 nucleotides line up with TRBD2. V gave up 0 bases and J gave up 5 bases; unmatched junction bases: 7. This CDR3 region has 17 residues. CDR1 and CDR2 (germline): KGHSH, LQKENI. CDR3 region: CASSPPPRLAGNNEQFF. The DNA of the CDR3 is TGTGCCAGCTCACCACCGCCCAGACTAGCGGGTAACAATGAGCAGTTCTTC.

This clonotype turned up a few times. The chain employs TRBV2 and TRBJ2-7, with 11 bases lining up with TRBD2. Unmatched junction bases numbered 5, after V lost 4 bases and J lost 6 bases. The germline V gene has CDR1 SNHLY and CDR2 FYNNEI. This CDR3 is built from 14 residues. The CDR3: CASSVTSGSLEQYF. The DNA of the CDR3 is TGTGCCAGCAGTGTCACTAGCGGGAGTCTCGAGCAGTACTTC.

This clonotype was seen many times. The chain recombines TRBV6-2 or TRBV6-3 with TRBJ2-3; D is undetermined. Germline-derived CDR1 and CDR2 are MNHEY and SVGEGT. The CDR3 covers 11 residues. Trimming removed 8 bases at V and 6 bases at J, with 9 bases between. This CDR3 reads CASRGVDTQYF. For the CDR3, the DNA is TGTGCCAGCCGAGGCGTGGATACGCAGTATTTT.

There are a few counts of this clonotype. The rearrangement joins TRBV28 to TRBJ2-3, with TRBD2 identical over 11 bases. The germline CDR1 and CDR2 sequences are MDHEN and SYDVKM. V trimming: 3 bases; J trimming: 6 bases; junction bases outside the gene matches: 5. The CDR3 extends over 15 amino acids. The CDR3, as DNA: TGTGCCAGCAGTTTCCTAGCGGGAGGTACCGATACGCAGTATTTT. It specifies CASSFLAGGTDTQYF.

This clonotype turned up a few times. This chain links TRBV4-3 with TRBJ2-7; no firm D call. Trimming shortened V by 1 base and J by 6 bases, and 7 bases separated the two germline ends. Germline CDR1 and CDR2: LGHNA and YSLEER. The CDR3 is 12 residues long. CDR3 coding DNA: TGCGCCAGCAGCCAAGGTAGAGGCGAGCAGTACTTC. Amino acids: CASSQGRGEQYF.

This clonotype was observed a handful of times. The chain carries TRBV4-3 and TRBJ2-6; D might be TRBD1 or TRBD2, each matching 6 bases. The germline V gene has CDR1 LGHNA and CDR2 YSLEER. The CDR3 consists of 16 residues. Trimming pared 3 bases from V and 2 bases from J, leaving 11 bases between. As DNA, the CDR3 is TGCGCCAGCAGCCACTTAGGGGGGACTGGGGCCAACGTCCTGACTTTC. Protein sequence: CASSHLGGTGANVLTF.

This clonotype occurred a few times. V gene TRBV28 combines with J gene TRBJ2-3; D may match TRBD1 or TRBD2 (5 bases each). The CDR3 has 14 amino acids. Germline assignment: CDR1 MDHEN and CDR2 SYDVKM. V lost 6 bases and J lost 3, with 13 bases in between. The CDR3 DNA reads TGTGCCAGCAGAACCGGGACGAAAACAGATACGCAGTATTTT. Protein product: CASRTGTKTDTQYF.

CDR3 in amino acids: CASSQGAVEAFF. CDR3 DNA sequence: TGTGCCAGCAGCCAGGGGGCTGTTGAAGCTTTCTTT. The chain has TRBV12-3 or TRBV12-4 and TRBJ1-1; 8 bases are shared with TRBD1. This CDR3 contains 12 residues. V was clipped by 6 bases and J by 7 bases; unmatched bases: 4.

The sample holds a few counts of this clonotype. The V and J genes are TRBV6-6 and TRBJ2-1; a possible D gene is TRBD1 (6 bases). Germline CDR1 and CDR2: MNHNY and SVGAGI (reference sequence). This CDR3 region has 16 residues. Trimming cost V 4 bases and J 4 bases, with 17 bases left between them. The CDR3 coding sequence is TGTGCCAGCAGTTCAGGGGTCGGACAGTTTTACAATGAGCAGTTCTTC. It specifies CASSSGVGQFYNEQFF.

The CDR3 DNA reads TGTGCCAGCAGTTTAACGAGACCTGGTTACGAGCAGTACTTC. It encodes CASSLTRPGYEQYF. The V gene is TRBV28, the J gene TRBJ2-7; no reliable D call. The CDR3 covers 14 residues. The germline V and J ends were trimmed by 2 bases and 4 bases, with 12 bases remaining between them. Per germline, CDR1 MDHEN and CDR2 SYDVKM. The whole variable domain, filled in from reference TRBV28 and TRBJ2-7, reads DVKVTQSSRYLVKRTGEKVFLECVQDMDHENMFWYRQDPGLGLRLIYFSYDVKMKEKGDIPEGYSVSREKKERFSLILESASTNQTSMYLCASSLTRPGYEQYFGPGTRLTVT.

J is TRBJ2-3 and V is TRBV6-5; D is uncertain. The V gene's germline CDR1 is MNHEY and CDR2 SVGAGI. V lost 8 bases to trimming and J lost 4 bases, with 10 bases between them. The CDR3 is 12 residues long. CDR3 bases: TGTGCCAGCCGGGTGTGGCCAGATACGCAGTATTTT. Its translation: CASRVWPDTQYF.

The CDR3 DNA reads as TGTGCCAGCAGTGAATGGGGGGGCACTGAAGCTTTCTTT. Translating gives CASSEWGGTEAFF. This chain joins TRBV2 and TRBJ1-1, with D tentatively TRBD1 (5 bases). V lost 2 bases, J lost 4 bases, and 8 bases lay in between. The CDR3 sequence is 13 residues long. Germline CDR1 and CDR2: SNHLY and FYNNEI. The complete variable domain, with remaining parts taken from reference TRBV2 and TRBJ1-1, reads EPEVTQTPSHQVTQMGQEVILRCVPISNHLYFYWYRQILGQKVEFLVSFYNNEISEKSEIFDDQFSVERPDGSNFTLKIRSTKLEDSAMYFCASSEWGGTEAFFGQGTRLTVV.